The text below deals with one T cell receptor beta chain. Its antigen is unknown. No quality values exist for individual bases; no much larger clone is one base distant. From the cysteine through the phenylalanine, the CDR3 covers 18 amino acids. Only the CDR3 region is kept as DNA, spanning 54 bases read in frame from base 1. V is clipped by 2 bases and J by 1 base, and the sequence between their germline boundaries is 19 bases long. CDR1 and CDR2 are drawn from the germline V gene (reference sequence): SEHNR, FQNEAQ. This entry comes from a study of blood T cells in healthy people across ages (dated by TCRdb to about 2015). For the study in its entirety: Template switching captured roughly one uniquely barcoded TCR beta cDNA molecule per two T cells in model experiments. Age-related changes in TCR beta repertoire diversity were measured in the study by deep sequencing normalized with unique cDNA molecular identifiers. The study analyzed two additional independent replicas of 1 million unique cDNA reads from the same blood draw for two donors, one aged 18 to 30 and one aged 80 or older. To avoid experimental bias, donors of different ages were distributed randomly across sequencing lanes. The donors were split into four age groups: young (average roughly 15 years), middle-aged (roughly 42), aged (roughly 68) and long-lived (roughly 80). The investigation overall reported the following: Estimates of total diversity based on one million sequenced T cells were considered lower bounds and underestimates. Observed TCR beta diversity correlated strongly with the percentage of naive T cells measured by flow cytometry. Conclusive comparison of naive and antigen-experienced compartments was prevented by the profiling of bulk unsorted PBMCs. As age increased, observed TCR beta diversity per million T cells dropped in a roughly linear way, and a significant reduction was already evident by age about 36. Compared with the aged group, more naive CD4+ T cells, fewer expanded clones and increased TCR diversity were shown by the long-lived group, suggesting age selection. Because the CMV infection status of the donors was unknown, age-related changes in expanded clonotypes may potentially have been confounded.

The 39 donors, aged about 6 to 100 years, were systemically healthy Caucasian individuals from Russia. Each donor gave around 9 milliliters of peripheral blood, collected into EDTA-treated Vacutainer tubes. Ficoll-Paque density-gradient centrifugation was used to isolate PBMCs, with at least 6.5 million per sample. Total RNA was extracted from PBMCs with Trizol reagent, with at least 5.5 micrograms obtained per sample. For every donor, an aliquot of PBMCs went through flow cytometry to measure the percentages of naive CD45RAhigh/CD27high T cells. Libraries were prepared through 5' RACE. Sequenced on an Illumina HiSeq 2500. A second 7 to 11 cycle PCR used a sample-barcoded 5' primer and a J-beta primer mix. A unique molecular identifier was introduced onto each TCR beta cDNA molecule by a template-switch 5' adaptor carrying 12 random nucleotides. At least 3 million CDR3-containing paired-end reads were obtained from each sample. The Mint cDNA synthesis kit, primed by a TRBC-specific oligonucleotide, was used to synthesize first-strand cDNA from all RNA. Following uracil-DNA glycosylase treatment, all cDNA underwent a first 18-cycle PCR with the universal primers M1SS and BC2_uni_R. The original pipeline was this. Each sample was normalized by randomly selecting 1 million high-quality reads, each carrying a distinct molecular identifier. Instead of being binned into consensus sequences, reads that shared molecular identifiers were thrown out. CDR3 identification, clonotype clustering and error correction used MiTCR with a Q25 quality threshold and the strictest error-elimination algorithm. A nonparametric unseen species model with Euler transformation was used to estimate lower-bound total TCR beta diversity. TCRdb reanalyzed the raw reads on its own, using fastp at Q25 for trimming and MiXCR for clone calling, and kept in-frame beta chains. Rows with a matching CDR3 protein are joined into one entry that keeps the most common DNA and genes. None of the V and J calls come from the authors' own analysis; TCRdb made them. The sample yields over a million distinct CDR3 sequences; roughly 64% were counted once. The leading ten clones occupy over 5% of the sample.

The chain was built from TRBV7-9 and TRBJ2-3, and TRBD2 may be the D gene, going by 6 matching bases. The clonotype originates from a man younger than 35 in good health. The sequencing input was blood. The CDR3 protein is CASSLYGSTSFGTDTQYF. The nucleotide sequence is given as TGTGCCAGCAGCTTATACGGGTCGACTAGTTTTGGCACAGATACGCAGTATTTT.